A single sample gave rise to the 29 T cell receptor beta chains below, sequenced in a study of T cells after yellow fever vaccination. TCRdb passed the 5' RACE reads through MiXCR, listing each CDR3 protein once. The table has roughly 160,000 distinct CDR3 sequences, around 9% seen once. Sequenced material: CD8+ T cells sorted from PBMCs, taken 45 days after the yellow fever booster vaccination. The receptors come from a man younger than 35 who received the YFV17D yellow fever vaccine.

CDR3 nucleotide sequence: TGTGCCAGCAGCAGCGGGCGGAACTCCTACAATGAGCAGTTCTTC. Its protein product is CASSSGRNSYNEQFF. The rearrangement joins TRBV11-2 to TRBJ2-1, with D possibly being TRBD2 (6 bases). The ends were cut back, 5 bases at V and 0 bases at J, with 11 bases in the middle. CDR1 is SGHAT, CDR2 FQNNGV, per germline. This CDR3 is built from 15 residues. Filled out from reference TRBV11-2 and TRBJ2-1, the complete variable domain reads EAGVAQSPRYKIIEKRQSVAFWCNPISGHATLYWYQQILGQGPKLLIQFQNNGVVDDSQLPKDRFSAERLKGVDSTLKIQPAKLEDSAVYLCASSSGRNSYNEQFFGPGTRLTVL.

This clonotype turned up a few times. The genes are TRBV19 and TRBJ2-7, with D perhaps TRBD1 (6 bases). Germline CDR1 reads LNHDA; CDR2 reads SQIVND (reference sequence). This CDR3 spans 13 amino acids. Between the trimmed V and J ends, which lost 3 bases and 4 bases, there was a span of 10 bases. The CDR3 reads CASSMGQGYEQYF. The CDR3 nucleotides are TGTGCCAGTAGTATGGGGCAGGGGTACGAGCAGTACTTC.

This chain uses TRBV7-3 with TRBJ2-1; no clear D gene. Germline V gives CDR1 SGHTA, CDR2 FQGTGA. The CDR3 contains 15 residues. V dropped 1 base and J dropped 7 bases, with 14 bases sitting between them. The CDR3 spells CASSLIGAELNEQFF. CDR3 nucleotide sequence: TGTGCCAGCAGCTTAATCGGAGCCGAACTAAATGAGCAGTTCTTC.

The chain is built from TRBV5-1 and TRBJ1-1; 8 nucleotides align to TRBD1. Germline CDR1 reads SGHRS; CDR2 reads YFSETQ. The CDR3 runs 14 residues. V lost 0 bases and J lost 4; bases outside the gene matches: 2. CDR3 region: CASSLGQGRTEAFF. The CDR3 DNA sequence: TGCGCCAGCAGCTTGGGACAGGGGCGCACTGAAGCTTTCTTT.

A few counts support this clonotype. The chain has TRBV18 and TRBJ2-2; the D gene is possibly TRBD2 (5 bases). V gave up 3 bases and J gave up 6 bases, with 11 bases separating them. CDR1 and CDR2 (germline): KGHSH, LQKENI. This CDR3 is built from 14 residues. CDR3 in amino acids: CASSPPSGSGELFF. CDR3 DNA: TGTGCCAGCTCACCCCCCTCGGGGTCCGGGGAGCTGTTTTTT.

A few counts support this clonotype. This chain joins TRBV4-3 and TRBJ2-7; 7 nucleotides match TRBD2. Germline trimming cut 0 bases from V and 3 bases from J; bases unmatched to any gene: 14. In germline, CDR1 is LGHNA, CDR2 YSLEER. The CDR3 covers 18 residues. The DNA of the CDR3 is TGCGCCAGCAGCCAAGATAAGGTGGTTGGGCTAGCGGACTACGAGCAGTACTTC. Translating it yields CASSQDKVVGLADYEQYF.

This clonotype was counted a few times. This chain uses TRBV6-2 or TRBV6-3 with TRBJ1-1; TRBD1 might be the D (5 bases). Trimming took off 4 bases at V and 1 base at J, with 19 bases between the two ends. There are 17 residues in the CDR3. CDR1 and CDR2 from the germline V gene are MNHEY and SVGEGT. The CDR3 DNA is TGTGCCAGCAGTTCCCCGATTGTTCTGACAGCGAACACTGAAGCTTTCTTT. Translation gives CASSSPIVLTANTEAFF.

There are a few counts of this clonotype. The genes are TRBV4-1 and TRBJ2-1; TRBD2 aligns across 7 bases. The CDR3 has 15 residues. After removal of 4 bases from V and 5 bases from J, the junction contained 8 bases not matched to a gene. Germline V lookup: CDR1 MGHRA, CDR2 YSYEKL. The CDR3 is CASSRATGTNNEQFF. The DNA of the CDR3 is TGCGCCAGCAGCCGAGCGACCGGGACTAACAATGAGCAGTTCTTC.

The chain employs TRBV6-5 and TRBJ2-2; D may be TRBD1 (5 bases). CDR1 MNHEY and CDR2 SVGAGI come from the germline V gene. The V end was cut by 6 bases, the J end by 1 base, with 12 bases between. The CDR3 loop spans 15 amino acids. The CDR3 bases are TGTGCCAGCAGACGAGACAGAGGGAACACCGGGGAGCTGTTTTTT. Its translation is CASRRDRGNTGELFF.

The chain joins TRBV28 to TRBJ2-3; D gene uncertain. V was pared by 3 bases and J by 11 bases, with 15 bases between. Looked up from germline, CDR1 is MDHEN and CDR2 is SYDVKM. This CDR3 has 13 residues. The DNA for the CDR3 is TGTGCCAGCAGTTTTGTACTATTTGGTTTGCAGTATTTT. Encoded protein: CASSFVLFGLQYF.

This chain connects TRBV7-8 to TRBJ2-7; no reliable D call. The CDR3 is 17 residues long. CDR1 is SGHVS and CDR2 is FQNEAQ in the germline V gene. With 5 bases removed from V and 3 bases from J, the gap between germline ends came to 23 bases. The CDR3 DNA sequence: TGTGCCAGCAGCCAATGGGTAGGACGGCCCATTAGCTACGAGCAGTACTTC. Translation gives CASSQWVGRPISYEQYF.

This clonotype was counted between two and nine times. The chain employs TRBV5-1 and TRBJ1-2; D unclear. Germline-derived CDR1 and CDR2 are SGHRS and YFSETQ. The ends were cut back, 1 base at V and 0 bases at J, with 10 bases in the middle. The length of the CDR3 is 15 residues. The DNA of the CDR3 is TGCGCCAGCAGCTTGTTCAACGGAGCTAACTATGGCTACACCTTC. Its translation: CASSLFNGANYGYTF.

About this clonotype itself: One junction end does not reproduce the germline sequence, and a read error may be involved. V is TRBV10-3 and J is TRBJ2-7; no reliable D call. CDR1 is ENHRY, CDR2 SYGVKD, per germline. The CDR3 has 12 residues. In DNA, the CDR3 is TGTGCCATCAGGGATATTCGGACCGGAGACGCTTTC. Translation gives CAIRDIRTGDAF.

The genes are TRBV4-1 and TRBJ1-6; 8 bases agree with TRBD1. V dropped 4 bases and J dropped 4; count of bases not matched to a gene: 6. The CDR3 is 16 residues long. Germline V gene lookup returns CDR1 MGHRA and CDR2 YSYEKL. Written as DNA, the CDR3 is TGCGCCAGCAGCCTTACTCAGGGGGCATATAATTCACCCCTCCACTTT. Translating gives CASSLTQGAYNSPLHF.

This clonotype was recorded a few times. The chain's CDR3 is CSVAGLVGNEQFF. Written as DNA, the CDR3 is TGCAGCGTTGCGGGACTAGTGGGTAATGAGCAGTTCTTC. V gene TRBV29-1 combines with J gene TRBJ2-1; 8 bases map to TRBD2. CDR3 length equals 13 residues. Germline loops: CDR1 SQVTM, CDR2 ANQGSEA. V trimming: 4 bases; J trimming: 7 bases; junction bases outside the gene matches: 6.

The sample holds many counts of this clonotype. CDR3 sequence reads: CATRQGRGLLGNEQFF. CDR3 nucleotide sequence: TGTGCCACCCGACAGGGGAGAGGACTACTTGGGAATGAGCAGTTCTTC. This chain joins TRBV27 and TRBJ2-1, with 8 positions matching TRBD1. This CDR3 has 16 residues. Per germline, CDR1 MNHEY and CDR2 SMNVEV (reference sequence). The ends lost 10 bases at V and 7 bases at J; junction bases unmatched: 18.

This clonotype was detected only a few times. J is TRBJ1-2 and V is TRBV29-1; possibly TRBD1 for D (6 bases). Germline lookup yields CDR1 SQVTM and CDR2 ANQGSEA. Trimming took 3 bases from V and 2 from J, leaving 10 bases between them. The CDR3 is 13 residues long. CDR3 in amino acids: CSVEGRGNYGYTF. The CDR3 bases are TGCAGCGTTGAGGGGAGGGGGAACTATGGCTACACCTTC.

This clonotype was detected only a few times. The chain has TRBV3-1 and TRBJ2-1, with 10 bases fitting TRBD2. The CDR3 is 18 residues long. The junction had 13 bases not matched to a gene; V was cut back by 1 base and J by 7 bases. Per the germline V gene, CDR1 is LGHDT and CDR2 is YNNKEL (reference sequence). CDR3 region: CASSQGATIAGGQNEQFF. The CDR3 coding sequence is TGTGCCAGCAGCCAAGGGGCAACTATAGCGGGGGGCCAGAATGAGCAGTTCTTC.

The genes are TRBV7-9 and TRBJ2-1; 8 nucleotides align to TRBD2. CDR3 length equals 12 residues. After removal of 5 bases from V and 10 bases from J, the junction contained 4 bases not matched to a gene. CDR1 is SEHNR, CDR2 FQNEAQ, per germline (reference sequence). The CDR3 DNA reads TGTGCCAGCAGCCCCTGGACTAGCGAGCAGTTCTTC. This codes for CASSPWTSEQFF.

This clonotype has more than one count but fewer than ten. The gene calls are TRBV2 and TRBJ1-2; 9 positions agree with TRBD1. V lost 3 bases, J lost 7 bases, and 9 bases stayed unmatched. The CDR3 runs to 15 residues. Germline CDR1 is SNHLY and CDR2 is FYNNEI. CDR3 amino acids: CASSDTPTGGVGYTF. The CDR3 bases are TGTGCCAGCAGTGATACCCCTACAGGGGGCGTTGGCTACACCTTC.

In regard to this clonotype: A much larger clone differs from this one at a single base, so this may be a read error. CDR3 in amino acids: CASSPGLNSPLRF. The CDR3 bases are TGTGCCAGCAGCCCGGGACTCAATTCACCCCTCCGCTTT. V usage is TRBV9 and J usage is TRBJ1-6, with D possibly TRBD1 on 5 matching bases. This CDR3 contains 13 residues. Germline V gene data show CDR1 as SGDLS and CDR2 as YYNGEE. Full variable domain (rest looked up from reference TRBV9 and TRBJ1-6): DSGVTQTPKHLITATGQRVTLRCSPRSGDLSVYWYQQSLDQGLQFLIQYYNGEERAKGNILERFSAQQFPDLHSELNLSSLELGDSALYFCASSPGLNSPLRFGNGTRLTVT.

This clonotype was seen a handful of times. The chain recombines TRBV27 with TRBJ2-7; D not certain. Trimming pared 5 bases from V and 2 bases from J, leaving 16 bases between. The germline CDR1 and CDR2 sequences are MNHEY and SMNVEV (reference sequence). The CDR3 is 15 amino acids. The CDR3 here is CASSHIPPGTYEQYF. CDR3 bases: TGTGCCAGCAGTCACATCCCTCCGGGTACCTACGAGCAGTACTTC.

In this sample, this clonotype turned up a few times. The chain recombines TRBV6-2 or TRBV6-3 with TRBJ2-3; D is unresolved. The CDR3 totals 14 residues. V gave up 4 bases and J gave up 3 bases, with 11 bases separating them. Germline assignment: CDR1 MNHEY and CDR2 SVGEGT. CDR3 loop: CASSFAVGTDTQYF. CDR3 DNA: TGTGCCAGCAGTTTCGCGGTCGGAACAGATACGCAGTATTTT.

This clonotype turned up a few times. The V call is TRBV18, the J call TRBJ2-5, with TRBD1 identical over 7 bases. The CDR3 runs to 15 residues. CDR1 and CDR2 from the germline V gene are KGHSH and LQKENI. V dropped 4 bases and J dropped 1; count of bases not matched to a gene: 6. For the CDR3, the DNA is TGTGCCAGCTCACAGAACAACAGGGGCCAAGAGACCCAGTACTTC. Its translation is CASSQNNRGQETQYF.

This chain links TRBV4-1 with TRBJ2-5; possible D gene TRBD2, 5 bases. Trimming took 4 bases from V and 3 from J, leaving 15 bases between them. Germline V gives CDR1 MGHRA, CDR2 YSYEKL. The CDR3 length is 15 residues. In DNA form, the CDR3 reads TGCGCCAGCAGCCCCATTAGGTCAGCGGAAGAGACCCAGTACTTC. Protein: CASSPIRSAEETQYF.

In this sample, this clonotype turned up a few times. The V and J genes are TRBV9 and TRBJ1-2, with D uncertain. The germline V gene encodes CDR1 SGDLS and CDR2 YYNGEE. The CDR3 is made up of 16 amino acids. Trimming removed 5 bases at V and 8 bases at J, with 25 bases between. The CDR3: CASSHTGPGTFRGYTF. For the CDR3, the DNA is TGTGCCAGCAGTCATACCGGGCCAGGAACATTTAGGGGCTACACCTTC.

CDR3 protein: CASSQDGGLGRTGGKSGANVLTF. CDR3 nucleotide sequence: TGTGCCAGCAGCCAAGATGGAGGCTTAGGCCGGACAGGGGGAAAGTCTGGGGCCAACGTCCTGACTTTC. This chain uses TRBV4-2 with TRBJ2-6; 10 nucleotides agree with TRBD1. Germline trimming cut 0 bases from V and 1 base from J; bases unmatched to any gene: 18. CDR1 and CDR2 (germline): LGHNA, YNFKEQ. The CDR3 covers 23 residues.

This chain links TRBV11-1 with TRBJ2-1; possible D gene TRBD2, 6 bases. Germline assignment: CDR1 SGHAT and CDR2 FQDESV (reference sequence). The CDR3 loop spans 15 amino acids. V was clipped by 4 bases and J by 6 bases, with 16 bases between them. The CDR3 sequence is CASSSPRGNFNEQFF. For the CDR3, the DNA is TGTGCCAGCAGCTCTCCCCGGGGGAACTTCAATGAGCAGTTCTTC.

This clonotype has only a few counts. This chain joins TRBV9 and TRBJ2-2; 8 positions agree with TRBD1. The germline V gene encodes CDR1 SGDLS and CDR2 YYNGEE. The CDR3 loop spans 14 amino acids. The J segment lost 5 bases and the V segment lost 3 bases, leaving 3 bases of the junction unmatched. This CDR3 is CASSDWTGTGELFF. In DNA, the CDR3 is TGTGCCAGCAGCGACTGGACAGGGACCGGGGAGCTGTTTTTT.